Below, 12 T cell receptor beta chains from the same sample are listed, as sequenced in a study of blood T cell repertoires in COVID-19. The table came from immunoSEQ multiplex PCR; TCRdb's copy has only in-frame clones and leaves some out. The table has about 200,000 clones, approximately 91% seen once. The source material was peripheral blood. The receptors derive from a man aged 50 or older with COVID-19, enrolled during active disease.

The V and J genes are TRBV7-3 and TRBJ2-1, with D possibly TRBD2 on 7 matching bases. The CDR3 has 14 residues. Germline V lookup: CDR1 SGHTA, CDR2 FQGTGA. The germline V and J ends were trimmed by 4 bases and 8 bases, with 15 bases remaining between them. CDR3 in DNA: TGTGCCAGCAGCTCCGTGGGGGGGCCATATGAGCAGTTCTTC. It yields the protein CASSSVGGPYEQFF. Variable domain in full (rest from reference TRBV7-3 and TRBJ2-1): GAGVSQTPSNKVTEKGKYVELRCDPISGHTALYWYRQSLGQGPEFLIYFQGTGAADDSGLPNDRFFAVRPEGSVSTLKIQRTERGDSAVYLCASSSVGGPYEQFFGPGTRLTVL.

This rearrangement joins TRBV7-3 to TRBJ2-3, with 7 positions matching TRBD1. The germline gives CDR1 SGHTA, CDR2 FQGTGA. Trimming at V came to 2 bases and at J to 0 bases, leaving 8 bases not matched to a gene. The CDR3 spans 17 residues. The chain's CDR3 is CASSLLPGQSSTDTQYF. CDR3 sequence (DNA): TGTGCCAGCAGCTTACTACCGGGACAGAGTAGCACAGATACGCAGTATTTT.

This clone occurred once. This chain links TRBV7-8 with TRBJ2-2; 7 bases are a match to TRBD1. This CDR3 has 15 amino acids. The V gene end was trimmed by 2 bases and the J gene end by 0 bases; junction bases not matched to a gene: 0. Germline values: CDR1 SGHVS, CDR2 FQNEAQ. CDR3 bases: TGTGCCAGCAGCTTAACAGGGGCGAACACCGGGGAGCTGTTTTTT. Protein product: CASSLTGANTGELFF.

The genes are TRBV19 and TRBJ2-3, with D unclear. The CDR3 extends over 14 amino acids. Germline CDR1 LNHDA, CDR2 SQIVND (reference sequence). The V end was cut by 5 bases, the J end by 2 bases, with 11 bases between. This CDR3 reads CASSVNVDTDTQYF. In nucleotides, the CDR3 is TGTGCCAGTAGTGTAAACGTAGACACAGATACGCAGTATTTT.

CDR3 DNA: TGTGCCAGCAGTAACGCCGGGACTAGCGTATACGAGCAGTACTTC. It codes for CASSNAGTSVYEQYF. The chain employs TRBV6-6 and TRBJ2-7; 10 nucleotides match TRBD2. The germline V gene has CDR1 MNHNY and CDR2 SVGAGI (reference sequence). Losses at the gene ends were 5 bases for V and 4 bases for J; bases not matched to a gene: 8. This CDR3 has 15 amino acids.

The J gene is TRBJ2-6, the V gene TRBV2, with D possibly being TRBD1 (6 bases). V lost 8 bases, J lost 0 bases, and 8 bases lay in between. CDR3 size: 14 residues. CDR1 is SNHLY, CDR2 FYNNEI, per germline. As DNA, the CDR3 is TGTGCCAGCGGGGGCTTCTCTGGGGCCAACGTCCTGACTTTC. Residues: CASGGFSGANVLTF.

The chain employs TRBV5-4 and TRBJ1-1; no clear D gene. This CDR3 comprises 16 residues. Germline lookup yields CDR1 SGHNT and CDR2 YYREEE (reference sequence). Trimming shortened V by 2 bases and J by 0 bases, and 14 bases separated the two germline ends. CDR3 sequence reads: CASSFFVTDMNTEAFF. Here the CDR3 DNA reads TGTGCCAGCAGCTTTTTCGTAACAGACATGAACACTGAAGCTTTCTTT.

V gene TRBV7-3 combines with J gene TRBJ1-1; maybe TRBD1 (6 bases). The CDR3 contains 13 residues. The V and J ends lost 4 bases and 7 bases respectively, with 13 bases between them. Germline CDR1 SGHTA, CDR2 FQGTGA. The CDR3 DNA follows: TGTGCCAGCAGCTCGGGACACGTTGGTGAAGCTTTCTTT. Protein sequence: CASSSGHVGEAFF.

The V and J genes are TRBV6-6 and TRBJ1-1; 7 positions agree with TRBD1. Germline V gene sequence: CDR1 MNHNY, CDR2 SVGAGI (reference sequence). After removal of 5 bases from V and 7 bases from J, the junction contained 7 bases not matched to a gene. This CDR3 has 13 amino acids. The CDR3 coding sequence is TGTGCCAGCAGTCTGACAGGGATCGGTGAAGCTTTCTTT. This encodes CASSLTGIGEAFF.

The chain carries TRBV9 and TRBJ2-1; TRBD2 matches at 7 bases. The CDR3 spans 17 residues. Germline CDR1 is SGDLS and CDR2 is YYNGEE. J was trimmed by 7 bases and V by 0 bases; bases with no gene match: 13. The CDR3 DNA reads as TGTGCCAGCAGCGTAGACGGTCTAGCGGCCGGGACGAATGAGCAGTTCTTC. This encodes CASSVDGLAAGTNEQFF.

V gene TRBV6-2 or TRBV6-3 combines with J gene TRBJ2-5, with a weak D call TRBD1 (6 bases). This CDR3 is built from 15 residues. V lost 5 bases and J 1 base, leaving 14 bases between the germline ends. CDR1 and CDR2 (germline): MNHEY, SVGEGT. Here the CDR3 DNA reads TGTGCCAGCAGTACCATCGACAGGTTCCAAGAGACCCAGTACTTC. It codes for CASSTIDRFQETQYF.

This CDR3 is CASSQDFGRAFF. The CDR3 DNA reads as TGTGCCAGCAGCCAAGACTTCGGGAGGGCGTTCTTC. This chain connects TRBV3-1 (or the pseudogene TRBV3-2) to TRBJ2-1; 8 nucleotides align to TRBD2. V lost 0 bases and J lost 15; bases outside the gene matches: 4. CDR3 length: 12 amino acids. Germline V gene data show CDR1 as LGHDT and CDR2 as YNNKEL (reference sequence).